These 13 T cell receptor beta chains were all obtained from the same sample, sequenced in a study of shared clonotypes between healthy human individuals. Only in-frame clones appear in the TCRdb table, and some are missing; sequencing was by immunoSEQ multiplex PCR. The sample has 800,000 to 950,000 clones, about 96% seen once. Naive CD8 cells comprised CD45RO-negative, CCR7-positively selected cells, excluding terminally differentiated effector memory CD45RA+ cells. The sample consisted of naive CD8+ T cells sorted from blood. These receptors came from a man aged 25-45 years in good health.

V and J are TRBV11-2 and TRBJ2-2; D perhaps matches TRBD2 (6 bases). Deletions cut 0 bases from V and 7 bases from J, with 21 bases between. The CDR3 is made up of 18 amino acids. The germline V gene has CDR1 SGHAT and CDR2 FQNNGV. The CDR3 region is CASSLEVLEDYPHGELFF. The CDR3 DNA sequence: TGTGCCAGCAGCTTAGAGGTATTAGAGGACTACCCCCACGGGGAGCTGTTTTTT.

About this clone: A junction boundary mismatches the germline segment, possibly from a read error. The rearrangement joins TRBV2 to TRBJ2-5; maybe TRBD2 (5 bases). The CDR3 contains 14 residues. Germline V CDR1 and CDR2: SNHLY, FYNNEI. The CDR3, as DNA: TGTGCCAGCAGGCCTGGGCTAGCTCAAGGGACCCAGTACTTC. Translated, it gives CASRPGLAQGTQYF.

The V call is TRBV5-1, the J call TRBJ2-7; D might be TRBD2 (6 bases). The CDR3 totals 20 residues. Germline V gives CDR1 SGHRS, CDR2 YFSETQ. Trimming pared 2 bases from V and 2 bases from J, leaving 29 bases between. CDR3: CASSFRVGSLTPGTPYEQYF. In nucleotides, the CDR3 is TGCGCCAGCAGCTTTAGAGTGGGTAGCCTAACTCCGGGGACTCCCTACGAGCAGTACTTC.

J is TRBJ2-7 and V is TRBV27, with a possible D match to TRBD2 (5 bases). CDR1 MNHEY and CDR2 SMNVEV come from the germline V gene (reference sequence). V lost 3 bases and J lost 7, with 10 bases in between. The CDR3 sequence is 12 residues long. CDR3 DNA sequence: TGTGCCAGCAGTTTGATCGGGGAAGAGCAGTACTTC. Translating gives CASSLIGEEQYF.

This rearrangement joins TRBV5-1 to TRBJ1-2; 7 bases agree with TRBD1. This CDR3 has 14 amino acids. Trimming cost V 2 bases and J 4 bases; bases outside gene matches: 5. The germline V gene has CDR1 SGHRS and CDR2 YFSETQ. CDR3: CASSLGQEVYGYTF. In DNA, the CDR3 is TGCGCCAGCAGCTTAGGACAGGAGGTCTATGGCTACACCTTC.

The count of this clone is one. V is TRBV7-9 and J is TRBJ1-1; D uncertain. Germline CDR1 SEHNR, CDR2 FQNEAQ (reference sequence). This CDR3 region has 14 residues. V shed 10 bases and J shed 0 bases, with 15 bases lying between them. The CDR3 DNA reads as TGTGCCATCAAAGGAGGCAGCTTGAACACTGAAGCTTTCTTT. Translation gives CAIKGGSLNTEAFF.

The gene calls are TRBV29-1 and TRBJ2-3, with D tentatively TRBD2 (5 bases). Germline lookup yields CDR1 SQVTM and CDR2 ANQGSEA. Trimming removed 7 bases at V and 1 base at J, with 12 bases between. This CDR3 has 13 residues. The CDR3 region has the DNA TGCAGCGCTTCACTAGAGGGCACAGATACGCAGTATTTT. Translated: CSASLEGTDTQYF.

V is TRBV7-8 and J is TRBJ1-5; D may be TRBD1 (6 bases). The V gene lost 1 base and the J gene lost 3 bases, with 13 bases spanning the gap. Germline-derived CDR1 and CDR2 are SGHVS and FQNEAQ. The CDR3 has 16 residues. CDR3 protein: CASSLVGTHYNQPQHF. Written as DNA, the CDR3 is TGTGCCAGCAGCTTAGTTGGGACACATTACAATCAGCCCCAGCATTTT. The full variable domain, completed using reference TRBV7-8 and TRBJ1-5, is GAGVSQSPRYKVAKRGQDVALRCDPISGHVSLFWYQQALGQGPEFLTYFQNEAQLDKSGLPSDRFFAERPEGSVSTLKIQRTQQEDSAVYLCASSLVGTHYNQPQHFGDGTRLSIL.

The chain couples TRBV4-3 to TRBJ2-1; no definite D call. The CDR3 extends over 13 amino acids. Germline V gene data show CDR1 as LGHNA and CDR2 as YSLEER. V shed 0 bases and J shed 9 bases, with 9 bases lying between them. The CDR3 sequence: CASSQDNESEQFF. The CDR3 DNA follows: TGCGCCAGCAGCCAAGATAACGAGAGTGAGCAGTTCTTC.

The rearrangement joins TRBV9 to TRBJ2-3, with TRBD2 matching 7 bases. Looked up from germline, CDR1 is SGDLS and CDR2 is YYNGEE. There are 15 residues in the CDR3. The junction had 2 bases not matched to a gene; V was cut back by 0 bases and J by 1 base. This chain's CDR3 is CASSVDSGGTDTQYF. Written as DNA, the CDR3 is TGTGCCAGCAGCGTAGACAGCGGGGGCACAGATACGCAGTATTTT.

CDR3 sequence: CASSSSRTSGGGEQFF. The CDR3 region has the DNA TGTGCCAGCAGTTCATCAAGGACTAGCGGGGGCGGGGAGCAGTTCTTC. V gene TRBV28 combines with J gene TRBJ2-1; TRBD2 matches 13 bases. V shed 4 bases and J 10 bases; nucleotides not matched to a gene: 10. Germline V lookup: CDR1 MDHEN, CDR2 SYDVKM. There are 16 residues in the CDR3.

V usage is TRBV29-1 and J usage is TRBJ2-3; maybe TRBD1 (6 bases). V was pared by 1 base and J by 3 bases, with 17 bases between. The CDR3 has 16 residues. Germline V gives CDR1 SQVTM, CDR2 ANQGSEA. The chain's CDR3 is CSVEGHRAPETDTQYF. The CDR3, as DNA: TGCAGCGTTGAAGGGCACAGGGCCCCAGAGACAGATACGCAGTATTTT.

The V gene is TRBV9, the J gene TRBJ1-1; TRBD1 matches at 8 bases. This CDR3 region has 18 residues. V lost 3 bases and J lost 6; bases outside the gene matches: 19. Per germline, CDR1 SGDLS and CDR2 YYNGEE. In DNA, the CDR3 is TGTGCCAGCAGCGGATTTGGGGTGACAGGGGAGTGGACGGCTGAAGCTTTCTTT. This gives the protein CASSGFGVTGEWTAEAFF.